The present T cell receptor beta chain was sequenced within a study of control samples from healthy donors and cancer patients. Sequenced by immunoSEQ multiplex PCR; TCRdb stores in-frame clones only, minus some. The data contain about 50,000 clones, roughly 93% of them singletons. The sample consisted of PBMCs. This receptor was obtained from a woman aged 45-65 years with head and neck cancer.

Here the CDR3 reads CASSRETQYF. CDR3 sequence (DNA): TGTGCCAGCAGCAGGGAGACCCAGTACTTC. The V and J genes are TRBV28 and TRBJ2-5, with no clear D. Between the trimmed V and J ends, which lost 6 bases and 5 bases, there was a span of 4 bases. Germline-derived CDR1 and CDR2 are MDHEN and SYDVKM. The CDR3 extends over 10 amino acids.